Below, 21 T cell receptor beta chains from the same sample are listed, as sequenced in a study of blood T cell repertoires in COVID-19. Assay: immunoSEQ multiplex PCR; the TCRdb copy retains only in-frame clones and omits some. The sample lists hundreds of thousands of clones, around 89% occurring once. The specimen was PBMCs or T cells enriched from blood (not recorded which). These receptors came from a man aged 25 to 40 who had recovered from COVID-19.

The rearrangement uses TRBV5-4 and TRBJ2-5; TRBD1 aligns across 7 bases. The CDR3 runs 15 residues. Germline CDR1 and CDR2: SGHNT and YYREEE (reference sequence). J was trimmed by 3 bases and V by 5 bases; bases with no gene match: 10. The CDR3 DNA sequence: TGTGCCAGCAGTACTGGACAGGTCCCTGAAGAGACCCAGTACTTC. Amino acid sequence: CASSTGQVPEETQYF.

The chain recombines TRBV18 with TRBJ1-2; TRBD1 agrees at 7 bases. This CDR3 spans 15 amino acids. CDR1 KGHSH and CDR2 LQKENI come from the germline V gene. The ends lost 2 bases at V and 2 bases at J; junction bases unmatched: 5. CDR3 protein: CASSPNYRGNYGYTF. Written as DNA, the CDR3 is TGTGCCAGCTCACCAAACTACAGGGGAAACTATGGCTACACCTTC. The complete variable domain, with remaining parts taken from reference TRBV18 and TRBJ1-2, reads NAGVMQNPRHLVRRRGQEARLRCSPMKGHSHVYWYRQLPEEGLKFMVYLQKENIIDESGMPKERFSAEFPKEGPSILRIQQVVRGDSAAYFCASSPNYRGNYGYTFGSGTRLTVV.

The V and J genes are TRBV9 and TRBJ2-1, with TRBD1 matching 8 bases. Germline V gene sequence: CDR1 SGDLS, CDR2 YYNGEE. After removal of 0 bases from V and 7 bases from J, the junction contained 6 bases not matched to a gene. There are 15 residues in the CDR3. CDR3: CASSVATGGRNEQFF. CDR3 DNA: TGTGCCAGCAGCGTAGCAACAGGGGGTAGGAATGAGCAGTTCTTC.

The chain couples TRBV30 to TRBJ2-5; D might be TRBD2 (6 bases). CDR1 and CDR2 (germline): GTSNPN, SVGIG (reference sequence). Trimming pared 8 bases from V and 5 bases from J, leaving 15 bases between. The CDR3 covers 12 residues. The CDR3: CALGGDPETQYF. CDR3 bases: TGTGCCCTAGGAGGGGACCCGGAGACCCAGTACTTC. The variable domain in full, completed from reference TRBV30 and TRBJ2-5, reads SQTIHQWPATLVQPVGSPLSLECTVEGTSNPNLYWYRQAAGRGLQLLFYSVGIGQISSEVPQNLSASRPQDRQFILSSKKLLLSDSGFYLCALGGDPETQYFGPGTRLLVL.

This chain connects TRBV5-1 to TRBJ1-4; TRBD1 aligns across 7 bases. Trimming cost V 4 bases and J 8 bases; bases outside gene matches: 8. The germline V gene has CDR1 SGHRS and CDR2 YFSETQ. The CDR3 runs to 14 residues. Here the CDR3 reads CASSATGKDEKLFF. DNA for the CDR3: TGCGCCAGCAGCGCGACAGGGAAGGACGAAAAACTGTTTTTT.

The V gene is TRBV5-6, the J gene TRBJ2-2, with D possibly matching TRBD2 (6 bases). This CDR3 has 14 residues. The germline V and J ends were trimmed by 4 bases and 6 bases, with 13 bases remaining between them. Germline assignment: CDR1 SGHDT and CDR2 YYEEEE. The CDR3 protein is CASSGDWQAGELFF. The CDR3 DNA reads TGTGCCAGCAGCGGGGACTGGCAGGCCGGGGAGCTGTTTTTT.

V gene TRBV25-1 combines with J gene TRBJ2-3; D might be TRBD1 (6 bases). The CDR3 has 15 residues. Germline CDR1 MGHDK, CDR2 SYGVNS. Trimming cost V 4 bases and J 0 bases, with 11 bases left between them. CDR3 sequence (DNA): TGTGCCAGCAGTGCACACAGGGCTAGCACAGATACGCAGTATTTT. This codes for CASSAHRASTDTQYF.

This clone was detected once. The sample carries other DNA sequences with the same CDR3. V is TRBV2 and J is TRBJ1-5; perhaps TRBD1 as D (5 bases). V lost 3 bases and J lost 1, with 7 bases in between. Per germline, CDR1 SNHLY and CDR2 FYNNEI. The CDR3 is 14 residues long. The CDR3 loop is CASSDRVSNQPQHF. CDR3 DNA sequence: TGTGCCAGCAGTGACAGGGTAAGCAATCAGCCCCAGCATTTT.

This clone has just one count. The chain employs TRBV27 and TRBJ2-7, with 7 bases fitting TRBD1. Germline CDR1 reads MNHEY; CDR2 reads SMNVEV (reference sequence). This CDR3 has 15 amino acids. The V segment lost 3 bases and the J segment 2 bases; nucleotides outside the gene matches: 7. This CDR3 is CASSLSTGAAYEQYF. CDR3 DNA: TGTGCCAGCAGTTTGTCTACAGGGGCGGCCTACGAGCAGTACTTC.

The V gene is TRBV10-2, the J gene TRBJ2-7; TRBD2 aligns across 9 bases. The CDR3 covers 13 residues. V lost 6 bases, J lost 3 bases, and 3 bases stayed unmatched. Germline CDR1 is WSHSY and CDR2 is SAAADI. The CDR3 is CASRRLADYEQYF. The CDR3 DNA reads as TGCGCCAGCAGGAGACTAGCGGACTACGAGCAGTACTTC.

This clone was observed a few times. This chain links TRBV15 with TRBJ2-2; D remains unclear. CDR1 and CDR2 from the germline V gene are LNHNV and YYDKDF (reference sequence). The CDR3 has 14 amino acids. V was cut by 1 base and J by 4 bases, with 7 bases left in between. The chain's CDR3 is CATSRVEATGELFF. The CDR3 bases are TGTGCCACCAGCAGAGTTGAGGCCACCGGGGAGCTGTTTTTT.

This rearrangement joins TRBV10-3 to TRBJ2-1, with TRBD2 matching over 14 bases. V lost 2 bases, J lost 6 bases, and 3 bases stayed unmatched. The germline gives CDR1 ENHRY, CDR2 SYGVKD. The length of the CDR3 is 16 residues. The CDR3 is CAISETGLAGGNEQFF. The CDR3 DNA is TGTGCCATCAGTGAGACCGGACTAGCGGGGGGCAATGAGCAGTTCTTC.

This sequence joins TRBV7-2 and TRBJ2-1; TRBD2 might be the D (6 bases). V lost 1 base to trimming and J lost 0 bases, with 19 bases between them. The CDR3 is 19 amino acids. Germline V gene sequence: CDR1 SGHTA, CDR2 FQGNSA. The CDR3 loop is CASSLVSGSLLSSYNEQFF. The DNA of the CDR3 is TGTGCCAGCAGCTTAGTGAGCGGGTCCCTCCTGAGCTCCTACAATGAGCAGTTCTTC.

CDR3 protein: CASSLRGGQETQYF. Written as DNA, the CDR3 is TGCGCCAGCAGCTTGCGCGGGGGACAAGAGACCCAGTACTTC. The rearrangement links TRBV5-1 to TRBJ2-5, with 7 bases lining up with TRBD2. CDR3 length: 14 amino acids. Trimming took 1 base from V and 2 from J; bases not matched to a gene: 2. In germline, CDR1 is SGHRS, CDR2 YFSETQ.

A word on this clone: Other nucleotide sequences from this sample produce the same CDR3. The J gene is TRBJ2-7, the V gene TRBV24-1; the D is unclear. CDR3 length equals 12 residues. Germline-derived CDR1 and CDR2 are KGHDR and SFDVKD. Deletions cut 4 bases from V and 0 bases from J, with 3 bases between. CDR3 amino acids: CATSDSSYEQYF. The CDR3 region has the DNA TGTGCCACCAGTGACAGCTCCTACGAGCAGTACTTC.

The chain links TRBV5-6 to TRBJ2-5; D is perhaps TRBD2 (6 bases). Per the germline V gene, CDR1 is SGHDT and CDR2 is YYEEEE. V lost 1 base, J lost 3 bases, and 19 bases lay in between. This CDR3 comprises 17 residues. This CDR3 reads CASSLKVNGRIKETQYF. In nucleotides, the CDR3 is TGTGCCAGCAGCTTGAAGGTCAACGGGAGAATAAAAGAGACCCAGTACTTC.

The V gene is TRBV7-9, the J gene TRBJ1-2, with unresolved D. The CDR3 runs 14 residues. Deletions cut 7 bases from V and 3 bases from J, with 15 bases between. Germline CDR1 SEHNR, CDR2 FQNEAQ (reference sequence). CDR3 sequence: CASTPTGFDYGYTF. For the CDR3, the DNA is TGTGCCAGCACTCCTACGGGGTTCGACTATGGCTACACCTTC.

V and J are TRBV5-6 and TRBJ1-2; tentatively, D is TRBD1 (5 bases). The CDR3 is made up of 12 amino acids. Germline V gene lookup returns CDR1 SGHDT and CDR2 YYEEEE. The V end lost 2 bases, the J end lost 6 bases, and 8 bases lay between the germline ends. CDR3 residues: CASSFGQNGYTF. DNA of the CDR3: TGTGCCAGCAGCTTTGGACAAAATGGCTACACCTTC.

V is TRBV29-1 and J is TRBJ2-3; possibly TRBD2 for D (5 bases). The germline V and J ends were trimmed by 8 bases and 1 base, with 16 bases remaining between them. This CDR3 contains 14 residues. CDR1 is SQVTM, CDR2 ANQGSEA, per germline. The CDR3 DNA reads TGCAGCTCTTCTCGGGATCGCGGCACAGATACGCAGTATTTT. Its translation: CSSSRDRGTDTQYF.

Comments on this clone: Different DNA sequences within this sample yield the same CDR3. V is TRBV18 and J is TRBJ1-1, with a possible D match to TRBD1 (6 bases). The CDR3 covers 15 residues. Trimming cost V 3 bases and J 0 bases, with 11 bases left between them. CDR1 KGHSH and CDR2 LQKENI come from the germline V gene. DNA for the CDR3: TGTGCCAGCTCACCCTCGACAGGAGTGAACACTGAAGCTTTCTTT. Protein product: CASSPSTGVNTEAFF. The variable domain in full, completed from reference TRBV18 and TRBJ1-1, reads NAGVMQNPRHLVRRRGQEARLRCSPMKGHSHVYWYRQLPEEGLKFMVYLQKENIIDESGMPKERFSAEFPKEGPSILRIQQVVRGDSAAYFCASSPSTGVNTEAFFGQGTRLTVV.

The chain uses TRBV19 and TRBJ1-1; the D gene is possibly TRBD1 (6 bases). Germline V gene data show CDR1 as LNHDA and CDR2 as SQIVND (reference sequence). V was pared by 5 bases and J by 7 bases, with 14 bases between. The CDR3 length is 13 residues. In DNA, the CDR3 is TGTGCCAGTAGTCCCAGGGGTCGGAGTGAAGCTTTCTTT. It yields the protein CASSPRGRSEAFF.